The 12 T cell receptor beta chains reported below all come from one sample, sequenced in a study of T cell responses to AZD1222 COVID-19 vaccine. Assay used: immunoSEQ multiplex PCR; TCRdb lists only in-frame clones, some missing. The sample carries 65,000 to 70,000 clones, 80% to 90% recorded once. Sequenced here: peripheral blood, sampled 28 days after the second AZD1222 dose. The receptors shown here come from an adult who received the AZD1222 COVID-19 vaccine.

V usage is TRBV28 and J usage is TRBJ1-5; 9 bases line up with TRBD1. Germline lookup yields CDR1 MDHEN and CDR2 SYDVKM. This CDR3 has 14 residues. V shed 6 bases, J shed 11 bases, and the junction held 11 bases outside the gene matches. DNA of the CDR3: TGTGCCAGCAGACTAACAGGGGGCGTAGAAACCCAGCATTTT. Translating it yields CASRLTGGVETQHF.

V usage is TRBV7-2 and J usage is TRBJ2-3, with TRBD2 as a possible D gene (6 bases). This CDR3 is 14 amino acids long. V was pared by 2 bases and J by 5 bases, with 11 bases between. Germline V gives CDR1 SGHTA, CDR2 FQGNSA. The CDR3 DNA is TGTGCCAGCAGCTTATTCCGGGGGATAGATACGCAGTATTTT. It translates to CASSLFRGIDTQYF.

The sample holds a few counts of this clone. The chain combines TRBV4-3 with TRBJ2-2; 8 positions agree with TRBD2. CDR1 is LGHNA and CDR2 is YSLEER in the germline V gene. J lost 5 bases, V lost 1 base, and 15 bases had no gene match. This CDR3 is built from 19 residues. CDR3 nucleotide sequence: TGCGCCAGCAGCCAAGGAATAGGGAGCGGGGGCCCCAAAACCGGGGAGCTGTTTTTT. As protein: CASSQGIGSGGPKTGELFF.

The rearrangement links TRBV5-4 to TRBJ1-5; D is perhaps TRBD1 (5 bases). From germline, CDR1 is SGHNT and CDR2 YYREEE (reference sequence). The ends were cut back, 4 bases at V and 5 bases at J, with 10 bases in the middle. The CDR3 loop spans 13 amino acids. The DNA for the CDR3 is TGTGCCAGCAGCCTGGGGGGGGATCAGCCCCAGCATTTT. Its translation: CASSLGGDQPQHF.

The chain recombines TRBV19 with TRBJ2-2; D remains unclear. V lost 3 bases, J lost 3 bases, and 8 bases lay in between. Germline CDR1 is LNHDA and CDR2 is SQIVND (reference sequence). The CDR3 is made up of 14 amino acids. The chain's CDR3 is CASSISWYTGELFF. CDR3 DNA sequence: TGTGCCAGTAGTATTTCCTGGTACACCGGGGAGCTGTTTTTT. The full variable domain, rest sourced from reference TRBV19 and TRBJ2-2, is DGGITQSPKYLFRKEGQNVTLSCEQNLNHDAMYWYRQDPGQGLRLIYYSQIVNDFQKGDIAEGYSVSREKKESFPLTVTSAQKNPTAFYLCASSISWYTGELFFGEGSRLTVL.

This clone has only a few counts. CDR3 DNA: TGTGCCAGCAGTTTATCCTCCAATCAGCCCCAGCATTTT. Protein product: CASSLSSNQPQHF. The rearrangement joins TRBV12-3 or TRBV12-4 to TRBJ1-5, with D unresolved. CDR3 size: 13 residues. With 2 bases removed from V and 3 bases from J, the gap between germline ends came to 5 bases.

The chain joins TRBV5-8 to TRBJ2-1; the D is unclear. This CDR3 comprises 12 residues. V lost 3 bases and J lost 13, with 14 bases in between. In germline, CDR1 is SGHTS, CDR2 YDEGEE. CDR3 in DNA: TGTGCCAGCAGCTCCGAGTTCAGCCTCCAGTTCTTC. Amino acid sequence: CASSSEFSLQFF.

This sequence joins TRBV6-5 and TRBJ2-7, with D possibly called TRBD1 or TRBD2 (6 bases each). CDR1 is MNHEY, CDR2 SVGAGI, per germline. Trimming left V 2 bases short and J 6 bases short, with 8 bases between. This CDR3 spans 12 amino acids. In DNA form, the CDR3 reads TGTGCCAGCAGTTACGGAGGGGGCGAGCAGTACTTC. Translated: CASSYGGGEQYF.

The gene calls are TRBV19 and TRBJ1-6; D unresolved. Germline values: CDR1 LNHDA, CDR2 SQIVND (reference sequence). V lost 4 bases to trimming and J lost 8 bases, with 9 bases between them. The CDR3 has 13 amino acids. CDR3 sequence (DNA): TGTGCCAGTAGTACCCTTTCCGATTCACCCCTCCACTTT. As protein: CASSTLSDSPLHF.

V usage is TRBV5-1 and J usage is TRBJ1-1; tentative D call: TRBD1 (5 bases). CDR1 SGHRS and CDR2 YFSETQ come from the germline V gene. The CDR3 is made up of 12 amino acids. The V and J ends lost 0 bases and 7 bases respectively, with 7 bases between them. CDR3 in DNA: TGCGCCAGCAGCTTGGAGGGGTATGAAGCTTTCTTT. Translating gives CASSLEGYEAFF.

CDR3 sequence: CASSLQSGANEKLFF. CDR3 nucleotides: TGTGCCAGCAGCCTTCAGTCAGGGGCTAATGAAAAACTGTTTTTT. J is TRBJ1-4 and V is TRBV9, with D maybe TRBD1 (6 bases). V lost 4 bases to trimming and J lost 3 bases, with 13 bases between them. Germline V gene sequence: CDR1 SGDLS, CDR2 YYNGEE. CDR3 size: 15 residues.

The V gene is TRBV4-3, the J gene TRBJ2-2; 10 bases map to TRBD1. With V trimmed by 5 bases and J by 6 bases, 3 bases remained unmatched. The CDR3 has 14 residues. Germline V lookup: CDR1 LGHNA, CDR2 YSLEER. The CDR3 here is CASSWDRGAGELFF. Here the CDR3 DNA reads TGCGCCAGCAGCTGGGACAGGGGAGCCGGGGAGCTGTTTTTT.